This TCR beta chain was observed in a study of T cells in localized non-small cell lung cancer. The data were produced by immunoSEQ multiplex PCR, yet TCRdb's version contains in-frame clones alone and is incomplete. The top ten hold around 8.6% of the sample, which has 9,000 to 13,000 clones, about 88% seen once. The CDR3 runs 14 residues. Trimming took 1 base from V and 2 from J, leaving 8 bases between them. Germline V gene data show CDR1 as LGHNA and CDR2 as YNFKEQ. The clonotype comes from a male donor aged 60 or over with stage III lung adenocarcinoma. The rearrangement joins TRBV4-2 to TRBJ1-2; D gene unclear. The input for sequencing was peripheral blood, taken before any cancer treatment. CDR3 DNA sequence: TGTGCCAGCAGCCAAGGGGAAGAGAACTATGGCTACACCTTC. It is translated as CASSQGEENYGYTF.